One TCR beta chain is described in this entry. What it recognizes is unknown. The sequenced fragment ends 3 residues before the CDR3 boundary, so the rest is inferred from the germline J gene. The data originate from a study of Tregs in tolerant kidney transplant recipients. Across the study: Related graft donors supplied nonmyeloablative bone marrow transplants, and mixed chimerism was transient.

The protocol was immunoSEQ multiplex PCR, while the TCRdb copy is restricted to in-frame clones and leaves out a portion. The sample spans roughly 48,000 clones; the ten largest clones claim 0.85%. General observations from the study: Biological reproducibility was not directly addressed in this study.

The ends lost 4 bases at V and 7 bases at J; junction bases unmatched: 5. Germline loops: CDR1 SGHNT, CDR2 YYREEE (reference sequence). The CDR3 spans 15 residues. The V and J genes are TRBV5-4 and TRBJ2-3; 14 bases are shared with TRBD2. The sequencing here drew on CD4+ T cells from blood, taken before the transplant. This sequence originates from a human donor who received a combined kidney and bone marrow transplant. The CDR3 here is CASSEGLAGVNTQYF. CDR3 DNA (partial): TGTGCCAGCAGCGAGGGACTAGCGGGAGTGAATACG.